The present T cell receptor (beta chain) was sequenced within a study of long-term antiretroviral therapy in people with HIV. Findings and caveats of the study: HIV repertoires had narrower CDR3 length ranges than controls. Whichever time point was examined, clones expanded before ART dominated the repertoire.

The CDR3 has 13 amino acids. After removal of 5 bases from V and 7 bases from J, the junction contained 6 bases not matched to a gene. CDR1 is MNHNY, CDR2 SVGAGI, per germline (reference sequence). At the survey level, the v3.0 immunoSEQ assay was run. Using immunoSEQ multiplex PCR, the repertoire was profiled, and TCRdb retains in-frame clones only, with some absent. The profile covers over 25,000 clones, with just under 90% appearing a single time and roughly 8.6% taken by the ten largest. On this clone itself: Its cognate antigen is unknown.

V usage is TRBV6-6 and J usage is TRBJ2-5; 8 positions match TRBD2. The sample consisted of unsorted PBMCs, taken 3.2 years before starting antiretroviral therapy. The receptor was derived from a man over 45 with HIV. The CDR3 DNA follows: TGTGCCAGCAGTGGACTAGCTGGGGGGACCCAGTACTTC. It specifies CASSGLAGGTQYF.